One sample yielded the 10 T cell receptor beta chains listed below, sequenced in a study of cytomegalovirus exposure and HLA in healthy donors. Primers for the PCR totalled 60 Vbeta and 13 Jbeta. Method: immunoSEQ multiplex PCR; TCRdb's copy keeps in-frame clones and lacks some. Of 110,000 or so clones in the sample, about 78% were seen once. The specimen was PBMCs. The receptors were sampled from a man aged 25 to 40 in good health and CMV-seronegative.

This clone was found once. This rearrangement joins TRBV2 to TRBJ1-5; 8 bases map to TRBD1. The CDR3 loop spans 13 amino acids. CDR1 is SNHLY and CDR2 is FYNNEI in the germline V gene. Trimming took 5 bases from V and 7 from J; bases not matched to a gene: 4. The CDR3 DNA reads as TGTGCCAGCAGTCCAGACAGGGGACAGCCCCAGCATTTT. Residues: CASSPDRGQPQHF.

The CDR3 nucleotides are TGTGCCAGCAGCACCCCTGGGGGCTTCACTGAAGCTTTCTTT. Its translation: CASSTPGGFTEAFF. The chain joins TRBV5-4 to TRBJ1-1; maybe TRBD1 (6 bases). The V end lost 4 bases, the J end lost 4 bases, and 14 bases lay between the germline ends. Germline V gene sequence: CDR1 SGHNT, CDR2 YYREEE (reference sequence). This CDR3 is 14 amino acids long.

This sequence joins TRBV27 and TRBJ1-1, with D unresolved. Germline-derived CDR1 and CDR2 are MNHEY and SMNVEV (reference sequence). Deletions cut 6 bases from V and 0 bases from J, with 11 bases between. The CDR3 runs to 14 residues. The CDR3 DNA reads TGTGCCAGCAGGTCTCGGAGCTTGAACACTGAAGCTTTCTTT. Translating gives CASRSRSLNTEAFF.

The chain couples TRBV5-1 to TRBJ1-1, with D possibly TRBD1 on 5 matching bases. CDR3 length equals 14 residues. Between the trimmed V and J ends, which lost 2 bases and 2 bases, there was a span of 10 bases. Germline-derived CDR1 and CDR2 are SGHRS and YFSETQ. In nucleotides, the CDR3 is TGCGCCAGCAGCTTCCGTCAGGGTAACACTGAAGCTTTCTTT. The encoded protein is CASSFRQGNTEAFF. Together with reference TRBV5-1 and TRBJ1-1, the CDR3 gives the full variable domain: KAGVTQTPRYLIKTRGQQVTLSCSPISGHRSVSWYQQTPGQGLQFLFEYFSETQRNKGNFPGRFSGRQFSNSRSEMNVSTLELGDSALYLCASSFRQGNTEAFFGQGTRLTVV.

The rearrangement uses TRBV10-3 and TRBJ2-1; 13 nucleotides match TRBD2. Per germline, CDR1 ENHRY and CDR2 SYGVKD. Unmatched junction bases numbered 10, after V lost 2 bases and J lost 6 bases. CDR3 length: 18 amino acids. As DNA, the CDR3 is TGTGCCATCAGTGAGCAGACTAGCGGGGGGCCGGGAGGCAATGAGCAGTTCTTC. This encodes CAISEQTSGGPGGNEQFF.

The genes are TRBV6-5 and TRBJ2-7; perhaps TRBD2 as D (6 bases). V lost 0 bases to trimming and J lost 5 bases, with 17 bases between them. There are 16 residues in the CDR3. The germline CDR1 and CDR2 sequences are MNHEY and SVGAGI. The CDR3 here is CASSYSIVQRRDEQYF. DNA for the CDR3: TGTGCCAGCAGTTACTCGATCGTGCAAAGGAGGGACGAGCAGTACTTC.

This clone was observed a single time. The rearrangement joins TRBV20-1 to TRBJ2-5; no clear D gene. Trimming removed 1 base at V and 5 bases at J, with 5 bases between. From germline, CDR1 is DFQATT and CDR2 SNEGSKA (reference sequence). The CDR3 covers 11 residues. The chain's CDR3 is CSARARETQYF. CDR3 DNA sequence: TGCAGTGCTAGAGCGAGGGAGACCCAGTACTTC.

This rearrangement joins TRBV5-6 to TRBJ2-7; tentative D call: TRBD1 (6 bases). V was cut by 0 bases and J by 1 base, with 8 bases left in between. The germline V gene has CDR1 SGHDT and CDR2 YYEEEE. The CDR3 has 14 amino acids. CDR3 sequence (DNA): TGTGCCAGCAGCTTGGTACAGGGATCCTACGAGCAGTACTTC. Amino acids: CASSLVQGSYEQYF.

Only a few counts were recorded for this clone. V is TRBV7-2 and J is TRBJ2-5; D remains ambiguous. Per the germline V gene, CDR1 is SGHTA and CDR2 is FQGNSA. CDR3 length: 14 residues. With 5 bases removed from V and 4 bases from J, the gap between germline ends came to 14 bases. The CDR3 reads CASSRSRSGETQYF. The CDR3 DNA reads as TGTGCCAGCAGCCGGAGTCGAAGTGGAGAGACCCAGTACTTC.

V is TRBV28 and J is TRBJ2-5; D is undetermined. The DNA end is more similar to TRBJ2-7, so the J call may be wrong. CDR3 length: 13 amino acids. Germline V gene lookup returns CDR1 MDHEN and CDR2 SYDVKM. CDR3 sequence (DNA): TGTGCCAGCAGTAAGGCGGACTCCTACGAGCAGTACTTC. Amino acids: CASSKADSYEQYF.